Listed below are T cell receptor beta chains from one sample, sequenced in a study of cytomegalovirus exposure and HLA in healthy donors. Assay used: immunoSEQ multiplex PCR; TCRdb lists only in-frame clones, some missing. In the table there are more than 250,000 clones, 80% to 90% of which are singletons. Sequenced material: PBMCs. Every receptor here comes from a woman aged 18-29 years in good health and CMV-seronegative. The CDR3 runs from the conserved cysteine through the conserved F or W. The D gene is left open where the match is weak. Only some rows state a clone size, as once, few, many or a class for expanded clones.

TRBJ1-1 | TRBV18 | TRBD1 | NA | 15 | TGTGCCAGCTCAATCAGGGGGCAGGCGGTGACTGAAGCTTTCTTT | CASSIRGQAVTEAFF
TRBJ2-5 | TRBV5-5 | TRBD2 | few | 17 | TGTGCCAGCAGCCTGGGACTAGCGGGGGGGCTTGGAGAGACCCAGTACTTC | CASSLGLAGGLGETQYF
TRBJ2-3 | TRBV5-5 | NA | NA | 15 | TGTGCCAGCAGCCGCGGGGACGTTAGCACAGATACGCAGTATTTT | CASSRGDVSTDTQYF
TRBJ2-2 | TRBV5-1 | NA | NA | 14 | TGCGCCAGCAGCTTGGATCGGTTTGCCGGGGAGCTGTTTTTT | CASSLDRFAGELFF
TRBJ2-2 | TRBV11-2 | NA | NA | 14 | TGTGCCAGCAGCTTAGACTGGAACACCGGGGAGCTGTTTTTT | CASSLDWNTGELFF
TRBJ2-3 | TRBV7-9 | TRBD2 | NA | 14 | TGTGCCAGCACCCAGCGGGGAGGCACAGATACGCAGTATTTT | CASTQRGGTDTQYF
TRBJ2-1 | TRBV29-1 | TRBD2 | NA | 17 | TGCAGCGTTCACCTTCCCCCCCCGGGACTAGCTTTCAATGAGCAGTTCTTC | CSVHLPPPGLAFNEQFF
TRBJ2-7 | TRBV11-2 | TRBD2 | NA | 13 | TGTGCCAGCAGCTTACAACTAGCGGGGGAGCAGTACTTC | CASSLQLAGEQYF
TRBJ2-7 | TRBV15 | TRBD2 | NA | 18 | TGTGCCACCAGCAGAGGGGGACTAGCGGGGGCCACTTCCTACGAGCAGTACTTC | CATSRGGLAGATSYEQYF
TRBJ2-2 | TRBV6-4 | TRBD2 | NA | 15 | TGTGCCAGCAGTGAACTAGCGGGGGAAACCGGGGAGCTGTTTTTT | CASSELAGETGELFF
TRBJ2-5 | TRBV27 | TRBD1 | NA | 14 | TGTGCCAGCAGTTTACAGGGGGCTAAAGAGACCCAGTACTTC | CASSLQGAKETQYF
TRBJ1-1 | TRBV16 | TRBD1 | NA | 15 | TGTGCCAGCAGCCTCAGGGGGATTCTGAACACTGAAGCTTTCTTT | CASSLRGILNTEAFF
TRBJ2-7 | TRBV27 | TRBD1 | NA | 15 | TGTGCCAGCAGTCTCACGACAGGGGCTCGGGGCGAGCAGTACTTC | CASSLTTGARGEQYF
TRBJ2-3 | TRBV21-1 | NA | NA | 14 | TGTGCCAGCAGCTCACCAGGGGGCACAGATACGCAGTATTTT | CASSSPGGTDTQYF
TRBJ2-3 | TRBV4-1 | TRBD2 | NA | 18 | TGCGCCAGCAGCCAAGCCCGAAGAGGCGGGGGGGCCACAGATACGCAGTATTTT | CASSQARRGGGATDTQYF
TRBJ1-1 | TRBV6-5 | TRBD1 | NA | 14 | TGTGCCAGCAGGGGACAGGGGGCGAACACTGAAGCTTTCTTT | CASRGQGANTEAFF
TRBJ2-2 | TRBV5-1 | TRBD1 | NA | 15 | TGCGCCAGCAACTCCGGACAGGGGAACACCGGGGAGCTGTTTTTT | CASNSGQGNTGELFF
TRBJ2-1 | TRBV7-9 | NA | once | 14 | TGTGCCAGCAGCTTATGGCAGGGATTCAATGAGCAGTTCTTC | CASSLWQGFNEQFF